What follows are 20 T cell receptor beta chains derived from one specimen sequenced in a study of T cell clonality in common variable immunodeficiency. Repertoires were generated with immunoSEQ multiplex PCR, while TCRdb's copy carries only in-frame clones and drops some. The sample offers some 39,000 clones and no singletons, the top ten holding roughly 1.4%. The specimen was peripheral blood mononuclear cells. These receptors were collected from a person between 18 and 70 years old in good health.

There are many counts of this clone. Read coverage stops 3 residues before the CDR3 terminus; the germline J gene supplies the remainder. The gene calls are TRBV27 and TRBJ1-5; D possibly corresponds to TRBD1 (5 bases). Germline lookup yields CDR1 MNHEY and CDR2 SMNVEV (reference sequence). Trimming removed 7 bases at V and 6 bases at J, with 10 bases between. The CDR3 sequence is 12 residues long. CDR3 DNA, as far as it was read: TGTGCCAGCACCTCGGGGGGTCAGCCC. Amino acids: CASTSGGQP. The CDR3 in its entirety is CASTSGGQPQHF.

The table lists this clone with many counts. This CDR3 reads CASSRQGKITDTQYF. The sequenced CDR3 bases are TGTGCCAGCAGTCGACAGGGGAAGATCACAGATACG. The rearrangement joins TRBV12-3 or TRBV12-4 to TRBJ2-3, with 8 bases lining up with TRBD1. The CDR3 end is not reached by the read, which stops 3 residues before it; the germline J gene fills it in. The V gene end was trimmed by 5 bases and the J gene end by 2 bases; junction bases not matched to a gene: 6. The CDR3 length is 15 residues.

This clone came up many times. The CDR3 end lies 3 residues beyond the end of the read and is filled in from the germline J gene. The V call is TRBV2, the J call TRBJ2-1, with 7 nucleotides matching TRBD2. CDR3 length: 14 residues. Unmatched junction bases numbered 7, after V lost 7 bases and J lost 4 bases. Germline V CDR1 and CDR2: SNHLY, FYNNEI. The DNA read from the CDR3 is TGTGCCAGCACCCGAGGCGGGAGTTACAATGAG. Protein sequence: CASTRGGSYNE. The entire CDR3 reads CASTRGGSYNEQFF.

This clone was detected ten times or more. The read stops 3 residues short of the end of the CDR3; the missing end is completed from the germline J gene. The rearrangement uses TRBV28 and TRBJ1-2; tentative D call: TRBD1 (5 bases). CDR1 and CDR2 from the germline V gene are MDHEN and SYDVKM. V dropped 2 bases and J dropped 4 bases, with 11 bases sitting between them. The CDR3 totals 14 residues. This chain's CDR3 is CASSLGRERYGYTF. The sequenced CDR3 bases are TGTGCCAGCAGTTTAGGCAGGGAACGCTATGGC.

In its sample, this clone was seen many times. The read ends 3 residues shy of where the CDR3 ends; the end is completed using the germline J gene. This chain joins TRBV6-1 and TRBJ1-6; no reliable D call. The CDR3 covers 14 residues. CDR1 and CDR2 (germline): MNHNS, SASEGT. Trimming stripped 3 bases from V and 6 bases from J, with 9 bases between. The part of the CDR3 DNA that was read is TGTGCCAGCAGTGATTCGAGACTTAATTCACCC. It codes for CASSDSRLNSP. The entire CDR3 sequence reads CASSDSRLNSPLHF.

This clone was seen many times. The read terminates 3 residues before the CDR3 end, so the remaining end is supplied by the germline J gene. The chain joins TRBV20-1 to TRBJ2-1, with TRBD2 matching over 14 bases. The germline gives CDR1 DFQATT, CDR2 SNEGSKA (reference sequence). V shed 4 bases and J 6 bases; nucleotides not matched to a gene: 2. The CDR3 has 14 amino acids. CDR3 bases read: TGCAGTGCTAAGGGACTAGCGGGAGTCAATGAG. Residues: CSAKGLAGVNE. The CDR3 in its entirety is CSAKGLAGVNEQFF.

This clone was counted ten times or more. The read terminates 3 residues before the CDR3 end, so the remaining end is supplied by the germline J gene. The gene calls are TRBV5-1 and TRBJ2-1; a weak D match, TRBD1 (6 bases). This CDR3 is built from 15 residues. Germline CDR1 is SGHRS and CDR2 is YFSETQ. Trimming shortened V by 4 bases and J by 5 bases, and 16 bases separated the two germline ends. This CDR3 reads CASSVTGTTDNEQFF. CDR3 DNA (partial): TGCGCCAGCAGCGTTACCGGGACAACAGACAATGAG.

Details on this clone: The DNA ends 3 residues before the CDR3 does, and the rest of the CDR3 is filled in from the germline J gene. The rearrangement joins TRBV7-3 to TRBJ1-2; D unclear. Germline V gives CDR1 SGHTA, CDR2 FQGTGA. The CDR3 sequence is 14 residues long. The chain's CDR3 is CASSLSGSLNDYTF. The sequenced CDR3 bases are TGTGCCAGCAGCTTAAGCGGGAGTCTGAATGAC.

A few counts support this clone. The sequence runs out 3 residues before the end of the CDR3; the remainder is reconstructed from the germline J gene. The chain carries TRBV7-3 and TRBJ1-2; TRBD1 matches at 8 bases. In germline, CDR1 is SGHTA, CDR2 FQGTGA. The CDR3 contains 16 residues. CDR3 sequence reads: CASSFQQQGGTDTYTF. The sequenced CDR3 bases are TGTGCCAGCAGCTTCCAACAACAGGGGGGCACAGATACC. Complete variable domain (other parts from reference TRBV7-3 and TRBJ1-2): GAGVSQTPSNKVTEKGKYVELRCDPISGHTALYWYRQSLGQGPEFLIYFQGTGAADDSGLPNDRFFAVRPEGSVSTLKIQRTERGDSAVYLCASSFQQQGGTDTYTFGSGTRLTVV.

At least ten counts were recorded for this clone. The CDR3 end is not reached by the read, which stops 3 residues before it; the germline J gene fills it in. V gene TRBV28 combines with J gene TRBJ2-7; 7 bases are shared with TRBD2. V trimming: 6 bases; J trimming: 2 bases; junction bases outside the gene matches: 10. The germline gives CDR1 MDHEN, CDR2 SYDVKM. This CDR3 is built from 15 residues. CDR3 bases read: TGTGCCAGCAGCCTGGGGCTAGCGGCAACCTACGAG. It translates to CASSLGLAATYE. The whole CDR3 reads CASSLGLAATYEQYF.

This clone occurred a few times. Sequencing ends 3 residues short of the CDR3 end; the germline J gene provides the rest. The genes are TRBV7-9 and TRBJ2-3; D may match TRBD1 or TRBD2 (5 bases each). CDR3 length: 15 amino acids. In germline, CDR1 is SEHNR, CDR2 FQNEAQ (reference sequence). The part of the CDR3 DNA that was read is TGTGCCAGCAGCTTAGATTCCTCAAGAGGGGAGACG. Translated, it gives CASSLDSSRGET. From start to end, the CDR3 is CASSLDSSRGETQYF.

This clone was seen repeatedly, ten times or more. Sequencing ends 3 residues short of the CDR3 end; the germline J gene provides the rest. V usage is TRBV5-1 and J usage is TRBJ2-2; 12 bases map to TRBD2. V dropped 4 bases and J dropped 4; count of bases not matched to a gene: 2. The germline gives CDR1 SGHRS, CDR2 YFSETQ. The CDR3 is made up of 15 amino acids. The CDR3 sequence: CASSRTSGVTGELFF. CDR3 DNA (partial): TGCGCCAGCAGCAGGACTAGCGGGGTCACCGGGGAG.

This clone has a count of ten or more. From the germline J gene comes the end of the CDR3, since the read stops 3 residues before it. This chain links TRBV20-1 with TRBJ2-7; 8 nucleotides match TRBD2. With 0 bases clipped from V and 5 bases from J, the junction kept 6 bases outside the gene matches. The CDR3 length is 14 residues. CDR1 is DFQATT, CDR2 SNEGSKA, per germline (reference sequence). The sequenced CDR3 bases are TGCAGTGCTAGAGAAGCGGGAGTCCGGGACGAG. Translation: CSAREAGVRDE. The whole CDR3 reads CSAREAGVRDEQYF.

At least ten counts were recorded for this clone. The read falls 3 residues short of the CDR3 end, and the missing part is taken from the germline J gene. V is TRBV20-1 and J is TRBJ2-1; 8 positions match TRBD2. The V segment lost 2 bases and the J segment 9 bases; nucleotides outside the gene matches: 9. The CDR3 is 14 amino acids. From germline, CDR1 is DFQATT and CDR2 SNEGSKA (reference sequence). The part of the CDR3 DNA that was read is TGCAGTGCTAGAATGCGCGGGAGGTTGAGTGAG. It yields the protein CSARMRGRLSE. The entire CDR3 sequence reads CSARMRGRLSEQFF.

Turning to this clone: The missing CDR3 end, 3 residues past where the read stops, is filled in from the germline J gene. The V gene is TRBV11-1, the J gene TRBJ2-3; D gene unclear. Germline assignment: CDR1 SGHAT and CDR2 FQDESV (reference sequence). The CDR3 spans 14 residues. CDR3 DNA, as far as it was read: TGTGCCAGCAGCTTAGCCGCGTACCAAGAGACG. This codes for CASSLAAYQET. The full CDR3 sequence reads CASSLAAYQETQYF.

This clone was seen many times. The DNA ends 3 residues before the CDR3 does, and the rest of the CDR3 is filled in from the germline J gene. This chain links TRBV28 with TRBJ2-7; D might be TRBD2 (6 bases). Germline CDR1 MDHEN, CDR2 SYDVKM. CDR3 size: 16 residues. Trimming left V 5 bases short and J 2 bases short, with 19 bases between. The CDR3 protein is CASSPGTSPSAYEQYF. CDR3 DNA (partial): TGTGCCAGCAGTCCGGGTACTAGCCCATCCGCCTACGAG.

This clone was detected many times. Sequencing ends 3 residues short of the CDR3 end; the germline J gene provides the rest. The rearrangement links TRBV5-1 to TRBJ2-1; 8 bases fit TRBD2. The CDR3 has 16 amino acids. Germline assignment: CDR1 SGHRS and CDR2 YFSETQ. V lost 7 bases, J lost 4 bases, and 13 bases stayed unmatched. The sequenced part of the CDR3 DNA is TGCGCCAGCCTGGATATCCCGGGACTAGGATACAATGAG. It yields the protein CASLDIPGLGYNE. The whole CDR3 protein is CASLDIPGLGYNEQFF. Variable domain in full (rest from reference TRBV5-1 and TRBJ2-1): KAGVTQTPRYLIKTRGQQVTLSCSPISGHRSVSWYQQTPGQGLQFLFEYFSETQRNKGNFPGRFSGRQFSNSRSEMNVSTLELGDSALYLCASLDIPGLGYNEQFFGPGTRLTVL.

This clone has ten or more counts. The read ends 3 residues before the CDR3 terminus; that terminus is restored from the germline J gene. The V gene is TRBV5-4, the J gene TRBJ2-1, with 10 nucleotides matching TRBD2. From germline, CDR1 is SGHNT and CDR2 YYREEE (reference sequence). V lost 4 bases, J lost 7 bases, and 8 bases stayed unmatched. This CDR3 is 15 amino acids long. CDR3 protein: CASSPTGTSVNEQFF. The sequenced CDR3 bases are TGTGCCAGCAGCCCTACAGGGACTAGCGTTAATGAG.

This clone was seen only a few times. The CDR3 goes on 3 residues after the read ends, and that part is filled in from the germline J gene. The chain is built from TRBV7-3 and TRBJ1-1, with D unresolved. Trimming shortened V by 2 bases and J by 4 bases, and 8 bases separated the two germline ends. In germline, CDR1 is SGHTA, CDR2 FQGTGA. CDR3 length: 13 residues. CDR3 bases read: TGTGCCAGCAGCTTAGAACCTAGCACTGAA. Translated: CASSLEPSTE. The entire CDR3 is CASSLEPSTEAFF. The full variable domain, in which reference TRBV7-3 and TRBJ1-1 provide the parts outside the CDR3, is GAGVSQTPSNKVTEKGKYVELRCDPISGHTALYWYRQSLGQGPEFLIYFQGTGAADDSGLPNDRFFAVRPEGSVSTLKIQRTERGDSAVYLCASSLEPSTEAFFGQGTRLTVV.

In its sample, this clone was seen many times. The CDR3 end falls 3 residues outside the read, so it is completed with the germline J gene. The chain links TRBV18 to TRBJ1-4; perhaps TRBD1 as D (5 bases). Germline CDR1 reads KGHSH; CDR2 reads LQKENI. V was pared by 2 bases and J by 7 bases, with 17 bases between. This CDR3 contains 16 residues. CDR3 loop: CASSPGTAPRGEKLFF. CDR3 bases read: TGTGCCAGCTCACCAGGTACAGCCCCAAGGGGTGAAAAA.